This TCR beta chain derives from a study of blood T cell repertoires in COVID-19. Generated by immunoSEQ multiplex PCR, the TCRdb table keeps only in-frame clones and is missing some. The sample lists about 130,000 clones; over 80% were seen once. The CDR3 is 14 residues long. CDR1 SGHNT and CDR2 YYREEE come from the germline V gene (reference sequence). Trimming took 0 bases from V and 4 from J, leaving 9 bases between them. The sequenced material came from peripheral blood. The clonotype was recovered from a man aged 55 to 70 with acute or convalescent COVID-19. The V and J genes are TRBV5-4 and TRBJ2-3; D might be TRBD1 (6 bases). The chain's CDR3 is CASSLDRAADTQYF. The CDR3 bases are TGTGCCAGCAGCTTGGACAGGGCGGCAGATACGCAGTATTTT.